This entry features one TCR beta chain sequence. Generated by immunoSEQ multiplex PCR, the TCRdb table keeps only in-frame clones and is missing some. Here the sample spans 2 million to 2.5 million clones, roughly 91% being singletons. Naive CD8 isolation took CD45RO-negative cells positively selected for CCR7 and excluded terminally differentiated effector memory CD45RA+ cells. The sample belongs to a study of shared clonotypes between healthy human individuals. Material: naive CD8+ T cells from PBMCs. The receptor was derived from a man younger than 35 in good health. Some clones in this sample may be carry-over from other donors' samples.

The DNA for the CDR3 is TGTGCCTGGAGTTGGAAGAGCAATGAGCAGTTCTTC. It specifies CAWSWKSNEQFF. This chain joins TRBV30 and TRBJ2-1; no definite D call. The CDR3 loop spans 12 amino acids. V gave up 2 bases and J gave up 6 bases, with 8 bases separating them. Germline CDR1 GTSNPN, CDR2 SVGIG (reference sequence).